This T cell receptor beta chain comes out of a study of cytomegalovirus exposure and HLA in healthy donors. Study-wide points: Earlier results showed most TCR beta V segments being productive about 90% or about 30% of the time.

The CDR3 is made up of 14 amino acids. Germline loops: CDR1 MDHEN, CDR2 SYDVKM. V lost 3 bases and J lost 7, with 13 bases in between. About this clone: Its antigen is as yet unknown.

The PCR had 60 Vbeta and 13 Jbeta primers. Sequencing used immunoSEQ multiplex PCR; TCRdb keeps in-frame clones, though not all of them. The repertoire holds under 100,000 clones, with around 77% as singletons. The sequence was collected from a man aged 50 to 60 in good health and CMV-seronegative. The V and J genes are TRBV28 and TRBJ1-5, with D possibly TRBD1 on 6 matching bases. Material: PBMCs. This chain's CDR3 is CASSFRDRLQPQHF. The CDR3 DNA sequence: TGTGCCAGCAGTTTTCGAGACAGGTTGCAGCCCCAGCATTTT.